The 19 T cell receptor beta chains given below trace back to one sample, sequenced in a study of CD8 T cells in Susac syndrome. Reverse transcription of roughly 0.45 to 1 ug RNA used random hexamers. MiXCR, applied by TCRdb to the immunoSEQ multiplex PCR reads, yields one record per CDR3 protein. The sample has about 66,000 distinct CDR3 sequences, approximately 93% seen once. Sequenced material: CD8+ T cells from PBMCs. These receptors all stem from a human donor with multiple sclerosis.

This chain connects TRBV27 to TRBJ2-7; D might be TRBD2 (5 bases). V dropped 4 bases and J dropped 2 bases, with 6 bases sitting between them. The germline CDR1 and CDR2 sequences are MNHEY and SMNVEV (reference sequence). There are 12 residues in the CDR3. CDR3: CASSSGAYEQYF. The CDR3 nucleotides are TGTGCCAGCAGTTCCGGGGCCTACGAGCAGTACTTC.

The chain recombines TRBV7-9 with TRBJ2-7; the D gene could be TRBD1 or TRBD2 (6 bases each). Per germline, CDR1 SEHNR and CDR2 FQNEAQ (reference sequence). V shed 8 bases and J shed 4 bases, with 18 bases lying between them. CDR3 size: 14 residues. CDR3 in amino acids: CASSGGRQIYEQYF. CDR3 bases: TGTGCCAGCTCCGGGGGCAGACAGATTTACGAGCAGTACTTC.

V is TRBV20-1 and J is TRBJ1-1, with a tentative D call TRBD1 (5 bases). The CDR3 runs 15 residues. Deletions cut 6 bases from V and 1 base from J, with 18 bases between. The germline CDR1 and CDR2 sequences are DFQATT and SNEGSKA (reference sequence). CDR3 coding DNA: TGCAGTGCCTTAAGACCAGGGTCCGAGAACACTGAAGCTTTCTTT. It yields the protein CSALRPGSENTEAFF.

The chain is built from TRBV28 and TRBJ2-1; tentatively, D is TRBD2 (5 bases). The CDR3 spans 15 residues. The ends were cut back, 5 bases at V and 5 bases at J, with 16 bases in the middle. The germline CDR1 and CDR2 sequences are MDHEN and SYDVKM. CDR3 nucleotide sequence: TGTGCCAGCAGTGCACGACTAACTCGCCACAATGAGCAGTTCTTC. This encodes CASSARLTRHNEQFF.

This sequence joins TRBV7-6 and TRBJ2-7, with TRBD1 identical over 7 bases. V lost 1 base, J lost 5 bases, and 5 bases stayed unmatched. Germline lookup yields CDR1 SGHVS and CDR2 FNYEAQ. The CDR3 runs 14 residues. In nucleotides, the CDR3 is TGTGCCAGCAGCTTAGGACAGGGTATCAACGAGCAGTACTTC. Encoded protein: CASSLGQGINEQYF.

In this sample, this clonotype turned up once. The V gene is TRBV19, the J gene TRBJ2-7; D not resolved. The V end lost 1 base, the J end lost 6 bases, and 10 bases lay between the germline ends. The CDR3 extends over 13 amino acids. Germline CDR1 is LNHDA and CDR2 is SQIVND (reference sequence). The CDR3 loop is CASSIVTDGEQYF. In DNA form, the CDR3 reads TGTGCCAGTAGTATAGTAACCGACGGCGAGCAGTACTTC.

The rearrangement joins TRBV29-1 to TRBJ2-1, with TRBD2 matching 13 bases. The CDR3 covers 15 residues. After removal of 7 bases from V and 8 bases from J, the junction contained 11 bases not matched to a gene. Germline V lookup: CDR1 SQVTM, CDR2 ANQGSEA. The CDR3 protein is CSAILAGGLRDEQFF. For the CDR3, the DNA is TGCAGCGCTATACTAGCGGGGGGGCTGAGGGATGAGCAGTTCTTC.

The V and J genes are TRBV3-1 and TRBJ2-1, with TRBD1 as a possible D gene (5 bases). The CDR3 is 18 amino acids. V lost 2 bases and J 0 bases, leaving 17 bases between the germline ends. The V gene's germline CDR1 is LGHDT and CDR2 YNNKEL (reference sequence). The CDR3 nucleotides are TGTGCCAGCAGCCAATTGGTGGGGCTCTACAGCTCCTACAATGAGCAGTTCTTC. Amino acids: CASSQLVGLYSSYNEQFF.

The gene calls are TRBV23-1 and TRBJ2-7; TRBD1 aligns across 7 bases. TRBV23-1 is recorded as an ORF, its role being uncertain. The CDR3 consists of 14 residues. The ends lost 3 bases at V and 4 bases at J; junction bases unmatched: 6. CDR3 in amino acids: CASSQQTGQYEQYF. The CDR3 DNA follows: TGCGCCAGCAGTCAGCAGACAGGGCAGTACGAGCAGTACTTC.

V and J are TRBV20-1 and TRBJ2-1, with unresolved D. Germline CDR1 DFQATT, CDR2 SNEGSKA (reference sequence). This CDR3 region has 15 residues. Trimming left V 3 bases short and J 0 bases short, with 12 bases between. The CDR3 DNA reads TGCAGTGCTAGGTCAGCCTCGAGCTCCTACAATGAGCAGTTCTTC. It is translated as CSARSASSSYNEQFF.

V usage is TRBV12-3 or TRBV12-4 and J usage is TRBJ1-1, with D possibly TRBD1 on 5 matching bases. Between the trimmed V and J ends, which lost 6 bases and 3 bases, there was a span of 14 bases. CDR3 length: 14 residues. CDR3 sequence reads: CASRTLGADTEAFF. In nucleotides, the CDR3 is TGTGCCAGCAGAACACTCGGGGCGGACACTGAAGCTTTCTTT.

V is TRBV6-5 and J is TRBJ2-1, with D possibly being TRBD1 (5 bases). The V end was cut by 2 bases, the J end by 5 bases, with 7 bases between. This CDR3 is built from 13 residues. From germline, CDR1 is MNHEY and CDR2 SVGAGI. The CDR3 DNA follows: TGTGCCAGCAGTTACCGACAGCACAATGAGCAGTTCTTC. This encodes CASSYRQHNEQFF.

The rearrangement joins TRBV29-1 to TRBJ2-1, with D possibly called TRBD1 or TRBD2 (5 bases each). V shed 4 bases and J shed 1 base, with 14 bases lying between them. CDR1 is SQVTM, CDR2 ANQGSEA, per germline. This CDR3 comprises 15 residues. The CDR3 DNA follows: TGCAGCGTTGTCACCGGGACGGGTTCCTACAATGAGCAGTTCTTC. Translating gives CSVVTGTGSYNEQFF.

The CDR3 region is CASSQDEGADYGYTF. CDR3 nucleotide sequence: TGCGCCAGCAGCCAAGATGAGGGAGCAGACTATGGCTACACCTTC. The chain couples TRBV4-3 to TRBJ1-2, with D hard to call. The CDR3 runs to 15 residues. The V and J ends lost 0 bases and 3 bases respectively, with 11 bases between them. Germline loops: CDR1 LGHNA, CDR2 YSLEER.

The chain uses TRBV30 and TRBJ1-5; no definite D call. The germline CDR1 and CDR2 sequences are GTSNPN and SVGIG (reference sequence). CDR3 length: 12 residues. Between the trimmed V and J ends, which lost 4 bases and 5 bases, there was a span of 9 bases. Written as DNA, the CDR3 is TGTGCCTGGAACCTCCCTGATCAGCCCCAGCATTTT. Translation: CAWNLPDQPQHF.

The chain uses TRBV4-3 and TRBJ1-1; no firm D call. The CDR3 runs to 14 residues. Deletions cut 4 bases from V and 0 bases from J, with 9 bases between. The germline gives CDR1 LGHNA, CDR2 YSLEER. The CDR3 reads CASSPGRMNTEAFF. The CDR3 DNA reads as TGCGCCAGCAGCCCCGGACGGATGAACACTGAAGCTTTCTTT.

The chain is built from TRBV7-9 and TRBJ1-5; D possibly corresponds to TRBD1 (5 bases). This CDR3 has 18 amino acids. In germline, CDR1 is SEHNR, CDR2 FQNEAQ (reference sequence). Trimming left V 5 bases short and J 0 bases short, with 20 bases between. CDR3 nucleotide sequence: TGTGCCAGCAGCGAACTACCCCAGGACACGTATAGCAATCAGCCCCAGCATTTT. Its translation is CASSELPQDTYSNQPQHF. Full variable domain (outside the CDR3, taken from reference TRBV7-9 and TRBJ1-5): DTGVSQNPRHKITKRGQNVTFRCDPISEHNRLYWYRQTLGQGPEFLTYFQNEAQLEKSRLLSDRFSAERPKGSFSTLEIQRTEQGDSAMYLCASSELPQDTYSNQPQHFGDGTRLSIL.

The rearrangement links TRBV3-1 to TRBJ2-7; 7 bases are shared with TRBD1. Trimming took 1 base from V and 1 from J; bases not matched to a gene: 4. The CDR3 runs 15 residues. CDR1 LGHDT and CDR2 YNNKEL come from the germline V gene (reference sequence). DNA for the CDR3: TGTGCCAGCAGCCAAGGGACAGGACATTCCTACGAGCAGTACTTC. Translated, it gives CASSQGTGHSYEQYF.

The chain combines TRBV7-9 with TRBJ1-5, with D tentatively TRBD1 (6 bases). This CDR3 comprises 15 residues. Germline V gives CDR1 SEHNR, CDR2 FQNEAQ (reference sequence). The germline V and J ends were trimmed by 5 bases and 5 bases, with 16 bases remaining between them. The CDR3 sequence is CASSGRRTADQPQHF. CDR3 sequence (DNA): TGTGCCAGCAGCGGAAGACGGACAGCGGATCAGCCCCAGCATTTT.